This T cell receptor beta chain was sequenced for a study of CD8+CD57+ T cells in acquired aplastic anemia. Study results and limitations: Simpson's diversity of CD8+ cells was not significantly different in patients compared with controls.

Genomic DNA, serving as template, underwent TCR beta VDJ and CDR3 profiling. TCRdb independently ran MiXCR on the reads; one entry per CDR3 protein. The sample includes roughly 200,000 distinct CDR3 sequences, around 63% of them seen just once. This CDR3 spans 11 amino acids. Germline CDR1 is SQVTM and CDR2 is ANQGSEA. V dropped 3 bases and J dropped 6 bases, with 8 bases sitting between them. Concerning this clonotype itself: Its antigen is currently unknown.

Sequencing involved patients with CD8+CD57+ cell expansion previously shown by flow cytometry. The V and J genes are TRBV29-1 and TRBJ1-2; tentatively, D is TRBD1 (5 bases). The origin of this receptor is a human donor with aplastic anemia. Sequencing was carried out using sorted CD4+, CD8+, or CD8+CD57+ T cells (not recorded which) from PBMCs. The CDR3 sequence: CSVEGRDGYTF. In DNA, the CDR3 is TGCAGCGTTGAGGGACGCGATGGCTACACCTTC.